This TCR beta chain was sequenced during a study of neurological immune-mediated disorders. It was by 5'RACE with 10-nucleotide random UMIs that the cDNA was made. TCRdb independently ran MiXCR on the 5' RACE reads; one entry per CDR3 protein. The data contain 60,000 to 85,000 distinct CDR3 sequences, 4.5% to 6.5% of them singletons. The origin of this receptor is a woman aged 30 to 39 with multiple sclerosis. Input material: PBMCs.

This CDR3 reads CASSLGITGNTEAFF. Written as DNA, the CDR3 is TGTGCCAGCAGCTTGGGAATTACAGGGAACACTGAAGCTTTCTTT. The chain combines TRBV11-2 with TRBJ1-1; D is perhaps TRBD1 (5 bases). The ends were cut back, 3 bases at V and 1 base at J, with 12 bases in the middle. The CDR3 contains 15 residues. Germline V gives CDR1 SGHAT, CDR2 FQNNGV.